This T cell receptor (beta chain) was observed in a study of T cell responses to AZD1222 COVID-19 vaccine. Sequenced by immunoSEQ multiplex PCR; TCRdb stores in-frame clones only, minus some. This table holds under 150,000 clones, roughly 89% found once. The J segment lost 5 bases and the V segment lost 7 bases, leaving 4 bases of the junction unmatched. The CDR3 length is 14 residues. Germline CDR1 reads MNHEY; CDR2 reads SVGAGI. Study outcomes and limitations: There were mostly white British donors and more females than males, and clonal diversity was possibly underestimated.

Concerning this clone: What it binds is unknown.

This sequence was found in an adult who received the AZD1222 COVID-19 vaccine. Sequenced here: peripheral blood, sampled 28 days after the second AZD1222 dose. J is TRBJ1-5 and V is TRBV6-5; 11 bases match TRBD1. CDR3 nucleotides: TGTGCCAGCATCCCGGGACAGGGGGATCAGCCCCAGCATTTT. This sequence encodes CASIPGQGDQPQHF.